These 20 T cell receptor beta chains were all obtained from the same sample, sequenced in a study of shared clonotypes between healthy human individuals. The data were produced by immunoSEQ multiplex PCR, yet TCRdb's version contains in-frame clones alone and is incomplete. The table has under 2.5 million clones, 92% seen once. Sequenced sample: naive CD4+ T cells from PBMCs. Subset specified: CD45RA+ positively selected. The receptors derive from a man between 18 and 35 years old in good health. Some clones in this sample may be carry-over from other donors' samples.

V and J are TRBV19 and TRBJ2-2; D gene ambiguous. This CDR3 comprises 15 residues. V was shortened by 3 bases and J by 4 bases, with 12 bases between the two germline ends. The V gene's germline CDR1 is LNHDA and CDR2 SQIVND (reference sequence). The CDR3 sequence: CASSIVQSLTGELFF. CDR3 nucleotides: TGTGCCAGTAGTATCGTCCAGTCGCTCACCGGGGAGCTGTTTTTT.

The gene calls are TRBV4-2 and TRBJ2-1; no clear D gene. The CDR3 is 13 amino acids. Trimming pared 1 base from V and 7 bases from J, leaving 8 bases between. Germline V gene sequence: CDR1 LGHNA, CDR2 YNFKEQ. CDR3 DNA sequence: TGTGCCAGCAGCCAAGTCGGAGCAAATGAGCAGTTCTTC. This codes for CASSQVGANEQFF.

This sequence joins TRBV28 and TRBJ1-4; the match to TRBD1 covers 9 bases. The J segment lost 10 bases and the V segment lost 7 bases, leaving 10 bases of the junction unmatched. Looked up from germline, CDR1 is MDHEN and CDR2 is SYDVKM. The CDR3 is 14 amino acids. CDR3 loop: CASTSPGTGRKLFF. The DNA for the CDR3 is TGTGCCAGCACTAGTCCCGGGACAGGGAGAAAACTGTTTTTT.

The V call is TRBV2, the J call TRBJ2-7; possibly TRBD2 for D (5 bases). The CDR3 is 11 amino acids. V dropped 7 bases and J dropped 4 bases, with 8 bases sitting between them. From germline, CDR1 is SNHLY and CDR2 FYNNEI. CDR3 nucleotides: TGTGCCAGCATGCGAGGGTACGAGCAGTACTTC. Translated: CASMRGYEQYF.

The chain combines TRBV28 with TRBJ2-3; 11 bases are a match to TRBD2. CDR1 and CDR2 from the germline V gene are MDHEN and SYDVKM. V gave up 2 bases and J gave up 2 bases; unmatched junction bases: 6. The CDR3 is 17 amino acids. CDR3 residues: CASSLGGTSGLTDTQYF. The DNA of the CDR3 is TGTGCCAGCAGTTTAGGGGGGACTAGCGGCCTCACAGATACGCAGTATTTT. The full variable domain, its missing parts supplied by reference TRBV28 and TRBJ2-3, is DVKVTQSSRYLVKRTGEKVFLECVQDMDHENMFWYRQDPGLGLRLIYFSYDVKMKEKGDIPEGYSVSREKKERFSLILESASTNQTSMYLCASSLGGTSGLTDTQYFGPGTRLTVL.

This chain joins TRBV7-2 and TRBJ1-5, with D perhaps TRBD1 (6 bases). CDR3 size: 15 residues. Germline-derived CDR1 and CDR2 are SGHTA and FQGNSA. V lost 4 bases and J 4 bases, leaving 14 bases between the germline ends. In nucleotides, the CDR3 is TGTGCCAGCAGCTACATTGGACAGCTTAATCAGCCCCAGCATTTT. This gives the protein CASSYIGQLNQPQHF.

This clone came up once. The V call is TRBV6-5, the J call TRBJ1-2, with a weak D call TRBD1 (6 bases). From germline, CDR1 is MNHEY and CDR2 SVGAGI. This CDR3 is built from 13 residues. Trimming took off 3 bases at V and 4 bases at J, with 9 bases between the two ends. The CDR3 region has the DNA TGTGCCAGCAGTTATCCGGACAGCTATGGCTACACCTTC. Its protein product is CASSYPDSYGYTF.

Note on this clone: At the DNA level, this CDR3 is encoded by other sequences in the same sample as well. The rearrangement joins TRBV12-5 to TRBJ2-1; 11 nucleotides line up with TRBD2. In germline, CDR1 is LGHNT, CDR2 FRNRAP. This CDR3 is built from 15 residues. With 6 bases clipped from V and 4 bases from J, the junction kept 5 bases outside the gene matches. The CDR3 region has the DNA TGTGCTAGTGGCTCCGGGACTAGCGGATACAATGAGCAGTTCTTC. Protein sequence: CASGSGTSGYNEQFF.

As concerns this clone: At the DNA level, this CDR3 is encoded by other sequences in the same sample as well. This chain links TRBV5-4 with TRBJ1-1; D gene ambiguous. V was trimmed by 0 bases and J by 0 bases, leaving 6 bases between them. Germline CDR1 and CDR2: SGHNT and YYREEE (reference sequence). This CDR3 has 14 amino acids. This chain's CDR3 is CASSLARVNTEAFF. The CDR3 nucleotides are TGTGCCAGCAGCTTGGCCCGAGTGAACACTGAAGCTTTCTTT.

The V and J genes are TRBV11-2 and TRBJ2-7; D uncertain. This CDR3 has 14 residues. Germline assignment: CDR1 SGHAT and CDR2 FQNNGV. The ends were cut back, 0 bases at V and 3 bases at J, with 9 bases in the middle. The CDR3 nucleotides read TGTGCCAGCAGCTTAGACGGCACCGTCTACGAGCAGTACTTC. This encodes CASSLDGTVYEQYF.

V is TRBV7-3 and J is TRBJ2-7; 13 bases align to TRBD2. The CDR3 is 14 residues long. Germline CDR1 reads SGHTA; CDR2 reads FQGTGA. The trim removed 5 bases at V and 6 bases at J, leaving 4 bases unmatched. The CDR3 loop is CASSQGTSGAEQYF. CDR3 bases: TGTGCCAGCAGCCAAGGGACTAGCGGGGCCGAGCAGTACTTC.

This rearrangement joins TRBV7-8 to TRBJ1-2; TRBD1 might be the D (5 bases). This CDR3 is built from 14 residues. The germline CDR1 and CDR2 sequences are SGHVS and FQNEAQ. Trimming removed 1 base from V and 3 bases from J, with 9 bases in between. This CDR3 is CASSLEGRYYGYTF. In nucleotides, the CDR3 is TGTGCCAGCAGCTTAGAGGGGAGATACTATGGCTACACCTTC.

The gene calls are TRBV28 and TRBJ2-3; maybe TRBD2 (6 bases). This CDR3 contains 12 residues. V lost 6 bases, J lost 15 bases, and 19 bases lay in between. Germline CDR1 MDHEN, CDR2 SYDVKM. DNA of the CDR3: TGTGCCAGCAGCCCTCCGGGACTCCGCACATATTTT. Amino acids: CASSPPGLRTYF.

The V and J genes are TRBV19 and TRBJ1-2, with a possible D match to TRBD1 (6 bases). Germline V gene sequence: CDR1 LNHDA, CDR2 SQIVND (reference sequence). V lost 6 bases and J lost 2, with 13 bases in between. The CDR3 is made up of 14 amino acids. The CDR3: CASSTGGLNYGYTF. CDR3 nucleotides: TGTGCCAGTAGCACCGGGGGGCTAAACTATGGCTACACCTTC.

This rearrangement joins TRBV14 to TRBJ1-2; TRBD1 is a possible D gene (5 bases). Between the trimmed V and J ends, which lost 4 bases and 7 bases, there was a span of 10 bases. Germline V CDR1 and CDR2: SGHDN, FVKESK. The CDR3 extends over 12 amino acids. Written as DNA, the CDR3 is TGTGCCAGCAGCCTACAAGGGGTTGGCTACACCTTC. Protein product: CASSLQGVGYTF.

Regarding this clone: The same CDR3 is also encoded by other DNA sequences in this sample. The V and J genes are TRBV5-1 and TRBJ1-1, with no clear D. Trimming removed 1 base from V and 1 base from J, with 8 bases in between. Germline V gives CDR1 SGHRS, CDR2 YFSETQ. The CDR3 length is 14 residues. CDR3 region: CASSLSPGNTEAFF. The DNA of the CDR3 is TGCGCCAGCAGCTTGTCGCCGGGGAACACTGAAGCTTTCTTT.

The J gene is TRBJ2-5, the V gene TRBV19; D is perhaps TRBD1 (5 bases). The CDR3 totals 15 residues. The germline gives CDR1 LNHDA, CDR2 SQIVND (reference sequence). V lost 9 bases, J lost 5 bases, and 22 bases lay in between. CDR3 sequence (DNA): TGTGCCAGCTCGCGACAGCCTGGAAGGTTTGAGACCCAGTACTTC. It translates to CASSRQPGRFETQYF.

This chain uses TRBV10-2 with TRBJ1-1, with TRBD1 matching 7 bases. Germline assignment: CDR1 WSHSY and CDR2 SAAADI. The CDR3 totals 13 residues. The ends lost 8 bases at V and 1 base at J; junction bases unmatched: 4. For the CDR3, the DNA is TGCGCCAGCCAGGACAGGCAGAACACTGAAGCTTTCTTT. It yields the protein CASQDRQNTEAFF.

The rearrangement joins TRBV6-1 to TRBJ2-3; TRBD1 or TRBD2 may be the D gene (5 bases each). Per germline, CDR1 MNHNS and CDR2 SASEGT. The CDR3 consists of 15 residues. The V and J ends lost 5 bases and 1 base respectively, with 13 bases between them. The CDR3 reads CASSRDGLRTDTQYF. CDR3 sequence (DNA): TGTGCCAGCAGTCGGGACGGTTTACGCACAGATACGCAGTATTTT.

The CDR3 bases are TGTGCCAGCAGCCCGCAGAACGCCCGGCTAGGTACTGAGCAGTTCTTC. As protein: CASSPQNARLGTEQFF. This sequence joins TRBV11-2 and TRBJ2-1; D gene unclear. The germline CDR1 and CDR2 sequences are SGHAT and FQNNGV. V was trimmed by 5 bases and J by 9 bases, leaving 23 bases between them. This CDR3 comprises 16 residues.